This TCR beta chain comes out of a study of shared clonotypes between healthy human individuals. The CDR3 spans 13 residues. The ends lost 10 bases at V and 7 bases at J; junction bases unmatched: 7. Germline V gene sequence: CDR1 MDHEN, CDR2 SYDVKM. Profiled with immunoSEQ multiplex PCR; TCRdb holds only in-frame clones, not every one. Among about 1 million clones listed, approximately 68% were seen once. This TCR was sampled from a man younger than 35 in good health. This chain connects TRBV28 to TRBJ1-6, with 7 nucleotides matching TRBD1. Sequenced material: memory CD4+ T cells sorted from blood. The subset here: CD45RA-negative fraction. The CDR3 protein is CAMRQGRNSPLHF. CDR3 nucleotide sequence: TGTGCCATGCGACAGGGTAGGAATTCACCCCTCCACTTT.